This T cell receptor beta chain was recorded in a study of Graves' ophthalmopathy and Graves' hyperthyroidism. Study summary: Ophthalmopathy absent within 18 months of follow-up marked hyperthyroidism as stable. Study observations and caveats: Sensitivity reached more than 70% and specificity about 72% when the model predicted ophthalmopathy progression. Most thyroid clonotypes with frequency above 0.001 were detected in blood too. A model of 13 signatures distinguished ophthalmopathy from stable hyperthyroidism at approximately 90% sensitivity and approximately 77% specificity.

Amplification of the TCR beta CDR3 regions used RNA transcripts (as template). HTBI primers primed a first-round RT-PCR, and a second-round multiplex PCR followed. TCRdb reprocessed the multiplex PCR reads via MiXCR and lists one record per CDR3 protein. The profile shows around 1.1 million distinct CDR3 sequences, about 38% of them singletons. Note on this clonotype: Its antigen remains unknown.

J lost 5 bases, V lost 5 bases, and 4 bases had no gene match. The V gene's germline CDR1 is SGHVS and CDR2 FNYEAQ. The CDR3 has 13 residues. This receptor was identified in an adult man with Graves' hyperthyroidism. V usage is TRBV7-6 and J usage is TRBJ2-5; 8 bases align to TRBD1. The sample was peripheral blood or thyroid tissue (not recorded which). DNA of the CDR3: TGTGCCAGCAGCGGACAGGGTATGGAGACCCAGTACTTC. It yields the protein CASSGQGMETQYF.